One T cell receptor (beta chain) is described in this entry. Its antigen is unidentified. This entry belongs to a study of memory B cells and T cells in multiple sclerosis. Study-level results: Compartments had unequal clone-set sizes, affecting shared clonotype counts.

CFSE-dim autoproliferating and CFSE-high non-proliferating T cells from unstimulated culture were sequenced separately. About 50 million CFSE-labeled PBMCs were cultured less than 8 days unstimulated, then replicate wells were pooled. PBMCs were labeled with 0.5 uM CFSE and cultured without exogenous stimuli. Clones were sequenced by immunoSEQ multiplex PCR, and TCRdb holds only the in-frame ones, with some missing. The table includes around 50,000 clones, more than 65% detected once. CDR3 length equals 19 residues. After removal of 2 bases from V and 5 bases from J, the junction contained 17 bases not matched to a gene. Germline CDR1 and CDR2: MNHNS and SASEGT.

This chain links TRBV6-1 with TRBJ2-3, with TRBD1 matching over 9 bases. The sequence came from a human donor with multiple sclerosis. The material sequenced was PBMCs from blood kept in culture. The CDR3 here is CASSETRGTGLIQVDTQYF. Here the CDR3 DNA reads TGTGCCAGCAGTGAAACTAGGGGGACAGGGTTAATCCAAGTAGATACGCAGTATTTT.